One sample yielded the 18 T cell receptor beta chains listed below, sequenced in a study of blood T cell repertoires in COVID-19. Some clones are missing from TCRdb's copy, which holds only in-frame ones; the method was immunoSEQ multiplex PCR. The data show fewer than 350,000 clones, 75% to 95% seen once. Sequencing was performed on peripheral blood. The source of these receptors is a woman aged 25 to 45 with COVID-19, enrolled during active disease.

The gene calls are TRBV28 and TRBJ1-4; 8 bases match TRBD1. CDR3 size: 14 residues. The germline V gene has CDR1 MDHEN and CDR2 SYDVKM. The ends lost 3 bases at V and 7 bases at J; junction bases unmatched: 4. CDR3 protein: CASSFRQGIEKLFF. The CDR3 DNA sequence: TGTGCCAGCAGTTTTCGACAGGGGATTGAAAAACTGTTTTTT.

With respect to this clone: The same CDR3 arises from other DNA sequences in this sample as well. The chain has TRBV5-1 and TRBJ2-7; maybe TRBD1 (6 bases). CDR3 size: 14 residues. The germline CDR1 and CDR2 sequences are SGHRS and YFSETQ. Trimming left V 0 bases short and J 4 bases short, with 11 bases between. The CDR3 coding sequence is TGCGCCAGCAGCTTGGAGGGCAGGGGTTACGAGCAGTACTTC. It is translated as CASSLEGRGYEQYF. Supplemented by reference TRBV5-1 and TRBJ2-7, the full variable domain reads KAGVTQTPRYLIKTRGQQVTLSCSPISGHRSVSWYQQTPGQGLQFLFEYFSETQRNKGNFPGRFSGRQFSNSRSEMNVSTLELGDSALYLCASSLEGRGYEQYFGPGTRLTVT.

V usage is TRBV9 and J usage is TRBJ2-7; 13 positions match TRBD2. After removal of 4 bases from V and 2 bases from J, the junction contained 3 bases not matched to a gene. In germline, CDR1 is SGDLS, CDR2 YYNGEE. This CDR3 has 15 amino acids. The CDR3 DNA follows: TGTGCCAGCAGCCCAGGACTAGCGGGAGCCTACGAGCAGTACTTC. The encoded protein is CASSPGLAGAYEQYF.

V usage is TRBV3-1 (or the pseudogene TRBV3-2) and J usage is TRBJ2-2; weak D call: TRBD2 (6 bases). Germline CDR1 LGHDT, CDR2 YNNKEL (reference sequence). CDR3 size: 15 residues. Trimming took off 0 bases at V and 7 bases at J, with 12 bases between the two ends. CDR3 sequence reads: CASSQDSGDGGELFF. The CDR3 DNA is TGTGCCAGCAGCCAAGATTCGGGGGATGGCGGGGAGCTGTTTTTT.

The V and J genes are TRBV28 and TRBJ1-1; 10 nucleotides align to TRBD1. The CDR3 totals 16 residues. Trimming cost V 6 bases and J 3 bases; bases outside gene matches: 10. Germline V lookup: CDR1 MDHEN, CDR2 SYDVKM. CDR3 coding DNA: TGTGCCAGCAGCGAAACCCTAGGGACAGGGGACACTGAAGCTTTCTTT. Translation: CASSETLGTGDTEAFF.

CDR3 protein: CASSPGQGSGELFF. For the CDR3, the DNA is TGTGCCAGCTCACCAGGACAGGGTTCCGGGGAGCTGTTTTTT. V and J are TRBV18 and TRBJ2-2, with 8 bases lining up with TRBD1. The J segment lost 6 bases and the V segment lost 2 bases, leaving 2 bases of the junction unmatched. Germline CDR1 reads KGHSH; CDR2 reads LQKENI. The CDR3 has 14 amino acids.

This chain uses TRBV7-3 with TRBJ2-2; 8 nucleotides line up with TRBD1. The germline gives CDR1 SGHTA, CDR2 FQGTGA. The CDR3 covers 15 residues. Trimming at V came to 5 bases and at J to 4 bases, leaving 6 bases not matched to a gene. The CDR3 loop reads CASSQGAGGTGELFF. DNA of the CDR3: TGTGCCAGCAGCCAGGGGGCCGGGGGCACCGGGGAGCTGTTTTTT.

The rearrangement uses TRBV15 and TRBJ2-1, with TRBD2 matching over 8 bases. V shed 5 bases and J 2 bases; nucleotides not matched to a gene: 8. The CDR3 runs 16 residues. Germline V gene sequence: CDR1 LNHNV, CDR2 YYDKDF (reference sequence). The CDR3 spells CATSRVGTRTYNEQFF. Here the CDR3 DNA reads TGTGCCACCAGCCGGGTGGGGACTAGAACCTACAATGAGCAGTTCTTC.

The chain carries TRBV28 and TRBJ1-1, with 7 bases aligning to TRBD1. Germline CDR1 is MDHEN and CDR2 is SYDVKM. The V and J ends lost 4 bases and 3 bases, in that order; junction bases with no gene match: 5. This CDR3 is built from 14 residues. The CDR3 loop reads CASSSTQGDTEAFF. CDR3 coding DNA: TGTGCCAGCAGTTCAACCCAGGGGGACACTGAAGCTTTCTTT.

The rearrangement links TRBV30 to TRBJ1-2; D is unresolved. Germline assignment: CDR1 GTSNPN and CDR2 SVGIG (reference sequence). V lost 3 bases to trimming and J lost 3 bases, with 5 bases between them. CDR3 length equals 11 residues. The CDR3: CAWSSDYGYTF. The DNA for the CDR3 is TGTGCCTGGAGCTCTGACTATGGCTACACCTTC.

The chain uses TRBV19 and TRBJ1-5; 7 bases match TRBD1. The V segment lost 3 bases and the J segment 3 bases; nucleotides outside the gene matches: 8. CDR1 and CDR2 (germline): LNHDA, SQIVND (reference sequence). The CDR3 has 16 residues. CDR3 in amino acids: CASSIWRTGLNQPQHF. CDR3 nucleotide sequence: TGTGCCAGTAGTATTTGGAGGACAGGACTCAATCAGCCCCAGCATTTT.

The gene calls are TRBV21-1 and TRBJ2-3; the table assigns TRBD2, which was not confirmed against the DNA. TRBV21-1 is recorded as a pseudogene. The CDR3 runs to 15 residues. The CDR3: CASSKWGRAWDTQYF. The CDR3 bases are TGTGCCAGCAGCAAGTGGGGGAGGGCCTGGGATACGCAGTATTTT.

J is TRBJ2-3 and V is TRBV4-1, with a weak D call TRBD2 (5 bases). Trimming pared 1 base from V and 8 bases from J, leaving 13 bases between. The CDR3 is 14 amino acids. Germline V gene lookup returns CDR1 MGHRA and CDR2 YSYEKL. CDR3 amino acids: CASSQVVGALTQYF. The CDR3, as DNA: TGCGCCAGCAGCCAAGTCGTGGGAGCCCTTACGCAGTATTTT.

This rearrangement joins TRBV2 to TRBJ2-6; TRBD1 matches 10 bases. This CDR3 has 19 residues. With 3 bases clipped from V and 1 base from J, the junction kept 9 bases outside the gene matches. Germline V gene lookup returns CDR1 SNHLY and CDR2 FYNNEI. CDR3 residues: CASSDSGQGFFSGANVLTF. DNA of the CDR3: TGTGCCAGCAGTGATTCGGGACAGGGGTTTTTTTCTGGGGCCAACGTCCTGACTTTC.

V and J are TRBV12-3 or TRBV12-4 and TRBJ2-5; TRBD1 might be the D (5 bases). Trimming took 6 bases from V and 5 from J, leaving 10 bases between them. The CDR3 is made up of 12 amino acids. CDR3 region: CASRAGLETQYF. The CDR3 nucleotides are TGTGCCAGCAGGGCAGGGTTGGAGACCCAGTACTTC.

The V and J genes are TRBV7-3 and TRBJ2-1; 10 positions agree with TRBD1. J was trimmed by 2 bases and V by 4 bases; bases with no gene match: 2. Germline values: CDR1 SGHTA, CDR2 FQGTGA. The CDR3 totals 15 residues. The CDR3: CASSSDRGAYNEQFF. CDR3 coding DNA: TGTGCCAGCAGCTCGGACAGGGGGGCCTACAATGAGCAGTTCTTC.

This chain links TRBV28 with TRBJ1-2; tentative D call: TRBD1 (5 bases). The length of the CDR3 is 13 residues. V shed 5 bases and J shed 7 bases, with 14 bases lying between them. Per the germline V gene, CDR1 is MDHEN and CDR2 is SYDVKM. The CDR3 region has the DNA TGTGCCAGCAGTAATCCAAACAGGAGTGGCTACACCTTC. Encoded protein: CASSNPNRSGYTF.

For the CDR3, the DNA is TGTGCCAGCAGCTTGGTAGGGGGGGGAGCCTATGGCTACACCTTC. Residues: CASSLVGGGAYGYTF. This chain links TRBV5-4 with TRBJ1-2; possible D gene TRBD1, 6 bases. In germline, CDR1 is SGHNT, CDR2 YYREEE (reference sequence). CDR3 length: 15 amino acids. V shed 0 bases and J shed 4 bases, with 13 bases lying between them. The full variable domain, its missing parts supplied by reference TRBV5-4 and TRBJ1-2, is ETGVTQSPTHLIKTRGQQVTLRCSSQSGHNTVSWYQQALGQGPQFIFQYYREEENGRGNFPPRFSGLQFPNYSSELNVNALELDDSALYLCASSLVGGGAYGYTFGSGTRLTVV.